Listed below are T cell receptor beta chains from one sample, sequenced in a study of cytomegalovirus exposure and HLA in healthy donors. Repertoires were generated with immunoSEQ multiplex PCR, while TCRdb's copy carries only in-frame clones and drops some. The top ten clones hold about 1.4% of a sample with 180,000 or so clones, approximately 84% of them seen once. Input material: PBMCs. The origin of the receptors is a girl aged 10 to 17 in good health and CMV-seropositive. Each CDR3 is given with its conserved first and last residue. D genes are given only for firm matches. Rows may omit the clone size; those that give it use once, few, many or a size class.

>TRBJ2-7|NA|TRBD2|TRBV4-1
TGCGCCAGCAGCCAAGCGTTACGGGAGGCCGACTACGAGCAGTACTTC
CASSQALREADYEQYF
>TRBJ1-5|NA|NA|TRBV6-1
TGTGCCAGCAGTGAGGCTTTTGGTACCGACAATCAGCCCCAGCATTTT
CASSEAFGTDNQPQHF
>TRBJ1-1|few|NA|TRBV5-6
TGTGCCAGCAGCGTCAGAGCGGGTACTGAAGCTTTCTTT
CASSVRAGTEAFF
>TRBJ1-5|once|NA|TRBV2
TGTGCCAGCAGGGAGCCCCTAAATCAGCCCCAGCATTTT
CASREPLNQPQHF
>TRBJ1-1|NA|NA|TRBV4-2
TGTGCCAGCAGCCAAGATCTGACCGGGGTTGGTGAAGCTTTCTTT
CASSQDLTGVGEAFF
>TRBJ1-2|NA|TRBD1|TRBV15
TGTGCCACCAGCAGAGGGGTTACAGGGGGGGGTAACTATGGCTACACCTTC
CATSRGVTGGGNYGYTF
>TRBJ2-7|NA|NA|TRBV4-1
TGCGCCAGCAGCCAAAGAGTGGGCAGGGACGAGCAGTACTTC
CASSQRVGRDEQYF
>TRBJ1-1|NA|TRBD1|TRBV5-1
TGCGCCAGCAGCGTAACCGGGACAGGGTCGATGAACACTGAAGCTTTCTTT
CASSVTGTGSMNTEAFF
>TRBJ2-5|NA|TRBD1|TRBV19
TGTGCCAGTAGGGACAGGGGGAACCAAGAGACCCAGTACTTC
CASRDRGNQETQYF
>TRBJ2-1|once|NA|TRBV11-3
TGTGCCAGCAGCTTAGACGGTCGAGACAATGAGCAGTTCTTC
CASSLDGRDNEQFF
>TRBJ2-2|NA|NA|TRBV5-1
TGCGCCAGCAGCTTGGCCAGCGGTTACACCGGGGAGCTGTTTTTT
CASSLASGYTGELFF
>TRBJ2-3|NA|TRBD2|TRBV27
TGTGCCTGCAAACGAGGGGAGGGACGCGATACGCAGTATTTT
CACKRGEGRDTQYF
>TRBJ1-4|NA|NA|TRBV9
TGTGCCAGCAGCGTAGAGGGAGCAACTAATGAAAAACTGTTTTTT
CASSVEGATNEKLFF
>TRBJ2-5|NA|TRBD2|TRBV27
TGTGCCAGCAGTGCTATGCCGGGACTAGCGGGTCAAGAGACCCAGTACTTC
CASSAMPGLAGQETQYF
>TRBJ2-7|NA|NA|TRBV25-1
TGTGCCAGCAGTGTAACGGGACTCCGCGAGGGTGAGCAGTACTTC
CASSVTGLREGEQYF
>TRBJ1-5|once|TRBD1|TRBV6-5
TGTGCCAGCAGTTACGGACAGGGTCGACAGCCCCAGCATTTT
CASSYGQGRQPQHF
>TRBJ1-2|NA|NA|TRBV30
TGTGCCTGGAGTCCCCAGGGGAACGATGGCTACACCTTC
CAWSPQGNDGYTF
>TRBJ1-1|NA|NA|TRBV30
TGTGCCTGGAGCCAAGGGCCGGGAACGGAAGCTTTCTTT
CAWSQGPGTEAFF
>TRBJ2-7|NA|TRBD1|TRBV4-1
TGCGCCAGCAGCGGACGACAGGGGGCGCGGCGCGAGCAGTACTTC
CASSGRQGARREQYF
>TRBJ1-2|NA|TRBD1|TRBV4-1
TGCGCCAGCAGCCAGTTTCAGGGGGTGAGCTATGGCTACACCTTC
CASSQFQGVSYGYTF
>TRBJ1-1|NA|TRBD1|TRBV5-6
TGTGCCAGCAGCGTACAGGGGGTGAACACTGAAGCTTTCTTT
CASSVQGVNTEAFF
>TRBJ2-3|NA|TRBD2|TRBV2
TGTGCCAGCGCCCGGACTAGCGGAACAGATACGCAGTATTTT
CASARTSGTDTQYF
>TRBJ2-3|once|NA|TRBV21-1
TGTGCCAGCAGCAAAGCGGGGACTAGCGGAAGCACAGATACGCAGTATTTT
CASSKAGTSGSTDTQYF
>TRBJ2-7|once|TRBD1|TRBV7-9
TGTGCCAGCAGCCCCCCCGAGGGGGCGCAAGCGAACGAGCAGTACTTC
CASSPPEGAQANEQYF
>TRBJ2-7|few|TRBD2|TRBV10-3
TGTGCCATCAGTGATGGGACTAGAGCCTACGAGCAGTACTTC
CAISDGTRAYEQYF
>TRBJ1-4|NA|NA|TRBV7-2
TGTGCCAGCCGTTACGGGGGGTCTGAAAAACTGTTTTTT
CASRYGGSEKLFF
>TRBJ2-7|NA|TRBD2|TRBV19
TGTGCCAGTAGTATCATAGCGGGGGACTCCTACGAGCAGTACTTC
CASSIIAGDSYEQYF
>TRBJ2-2|NA|NA|TRBV7-9
TGTGCCAGCAGCTTAGTCGGGGTAGCGGCCACCGGGGAGCTGTTTTTT
CASSLVGVAATGELFF
>TRBJ1-2|NA|NA|TRBV6-5
TGTGCCAGCAGTTACCGTATGACGGAGCTCTATGGCTACACCTTC
CASSYRMTELYGYTF
>TRBJ2-6|NA|NA|TRBV29-1
TGCAGCGTTCCGCTCGGAGGGTTTGTTTCTGGGGCCAACGTCCTGACTTTC
CSVPLGGFVSGANVLTF
>TRBJ2-5|NA|TRBD2|TRBV5-1
TGCGCCAGCAGCTCCGGACTAGCGGGAGTCCGGGAGACCCAGTACTTC
CASSSGLAGVRETQYF
>TRBJ2-2|NA|NA|TRBV29-1
TGCAGCGTTGATGAGGGCCTCCTTACCGGGGAGCTGTTTTTT
CSVDEGLLTGELFF
>TRBJ1-2|NA|TRBD1|TRBV6-6
TGTGCCAGCAGTTATTTCGACAGGGGCTATGGCTACACCTTC
CASSYFDRGYGYTF
>TRBJ1-1|once|NA|TRBV5-1
TGCGCCAGCAGCTTGGCCTGGGGAGGGAACACTGAAGCTTTCTTT
CASSLAWGGNTEAFF
>TRBJ2-5|NA|TRBD2|TRBV5-1
TGCGCCAGCAGCACCGGACTAGCGGGAGCTCGGGAGACCCAGTACTTC
CASSTGLAGARETQYF
>TRBJ1-1|NA|NA|TRBV4-2
TGTGCCAGCAGCCGAGGACGGGACATGAACACTGAAGCTTTCTTT
CASSRGRDMNTEAFF
>TRBJ2-7|few|NA|TRBV2
TGTGCCAGCCGGAAGGTGGTCGGGAGTATAGACGAGCAGTACTTC
CASRKVVGSIDEQYF
>TRBJ2-1|NA|NA|TRBV19
TGTGCCAGTCAACTAGCCAGCTCCTACAATGAGCAGTTCTTC
CASQLASSYNEQFF
>TRBJ2-1|few|NA|TRBV5-4
TGTGCCAGCAGCTTGGAAGGGGCCCCGGGTGAGCAGTTCTTC
CASSLEGAPGEQFF
>TRBJ2-2|NA|NA|TRBV9
TGTGCCAGCTTTATTACCGGGGAGCTGTTTTTT
CASFITGELFF
>TRBJ2-5|NA|NA|TRBV7-2
TGTGCCAGCAGCCCAGGGTTGTGGGAGACCCAGTACTTC
CASSPGLWETQYF
>TRBJ2-7|NA|NA|TRBV29-1
TGCAGCGTTGAAAGTGCTGGACAGAACTACGAGCAGTACTTC
CSVESAGQNYEQYF
>TRBJ1-1|once|NA|TRBV11-2
TGTGCCAGCAGCTTAGTCGGCAGGGGGAACACTGAAGCTTTCTTT
CASSLVGRGNTEAFF
>TRBJ1-4|few|NA|TRBV15
TGTGCCACCAGCAGAGAAAAGGGGCTTAATGAAAAACTGTTTTTT
CATSREKGLNEKLFF
>TRBJ2-6|NA|TRBD2|TRBV5-1
TGCGCCAGCAGCTTGGCGGGAGGGCGTGGGGCCAACGTCCTGACTTTC
CASSLAGGRGANVLTF